The T cell receptor (beta chain) under discussion was sequenced for a study of blood T cell repertoires in COVID-19. The data were produced by immunoSEQ multiplex PCR, yet TCRdb's version contains in-frame clones alone and is incomplete. The sample holds 30,000 to 35,000 clones; around 87% are singletons and the top ten take around 10%. This CDR3 spans 17 amino acids. The V and J ends lost 2 bases and 6 bases respectively, with 23 bases between them. Germline-derived CDR1 and CDR2 are SNHLY and FYNNEI. This clonotype originated in a man older than 75 with active COVID-19. Sequenced: peripheral blood. The chain combines TRBV2 with TRBJ2-7; D perhaps matches TRBD2 (6 bases). In nucleotides, the CDR3 is TGTGCCAGCAGTGAACCCCTAGCGTTCCCGCCTGACTTCGAGCAGTACTTC. Amino acid sequence: CASSEPLAFPPDFEQYF.